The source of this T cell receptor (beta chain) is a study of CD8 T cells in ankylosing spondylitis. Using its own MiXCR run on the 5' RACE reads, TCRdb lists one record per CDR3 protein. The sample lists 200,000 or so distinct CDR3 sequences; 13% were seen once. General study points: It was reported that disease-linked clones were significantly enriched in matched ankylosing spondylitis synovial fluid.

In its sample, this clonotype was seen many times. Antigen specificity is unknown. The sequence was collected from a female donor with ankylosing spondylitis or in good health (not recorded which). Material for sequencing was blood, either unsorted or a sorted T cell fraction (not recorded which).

The CDR3 coding sequence is TGCGCCAGCAGCCTACAGGGATACTCCTACAATGAGCAGTTCTTC. Translated, it gives CASSLQGYSYNEQFF. J is TRBJ2-1 and V is TRBV5-1, with D possibly being TRBD1 (6 bases). The germline V gene encodes CDR1 SGHRS and CDR2 YFSETQ. CDR3 length equals 15 residues. The V end was cut by 4 bases, the J end by 0 bases, with 11 bases between.